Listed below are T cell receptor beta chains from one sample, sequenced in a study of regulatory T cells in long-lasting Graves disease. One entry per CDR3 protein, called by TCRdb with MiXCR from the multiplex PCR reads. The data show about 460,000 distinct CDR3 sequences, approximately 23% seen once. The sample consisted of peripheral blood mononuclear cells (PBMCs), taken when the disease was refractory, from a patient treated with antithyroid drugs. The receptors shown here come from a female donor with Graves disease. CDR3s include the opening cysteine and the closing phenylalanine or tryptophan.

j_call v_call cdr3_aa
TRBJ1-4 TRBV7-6 CASSLGIATNEKLFF
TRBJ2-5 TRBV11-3 CASSDGLAGGQETQYF
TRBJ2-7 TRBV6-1 CASSIGTGNYEQYF
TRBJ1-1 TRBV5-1 CASSSGGDIPLNTEAFF
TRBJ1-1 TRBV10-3 CAISWEAEAFF
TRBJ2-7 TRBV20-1 CSARDGTSFNYEQYF
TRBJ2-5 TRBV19 CASSNRVFQETQYF
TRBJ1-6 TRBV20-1 CSAVWTDPYNSPLHF
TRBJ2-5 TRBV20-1 CSAGTSADETQYF
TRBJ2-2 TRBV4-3 CASSQDRGADTGELFF
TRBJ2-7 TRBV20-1 CSARDRDPKTSYEQYF
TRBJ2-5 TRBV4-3 CASSQDPQAQETQYF